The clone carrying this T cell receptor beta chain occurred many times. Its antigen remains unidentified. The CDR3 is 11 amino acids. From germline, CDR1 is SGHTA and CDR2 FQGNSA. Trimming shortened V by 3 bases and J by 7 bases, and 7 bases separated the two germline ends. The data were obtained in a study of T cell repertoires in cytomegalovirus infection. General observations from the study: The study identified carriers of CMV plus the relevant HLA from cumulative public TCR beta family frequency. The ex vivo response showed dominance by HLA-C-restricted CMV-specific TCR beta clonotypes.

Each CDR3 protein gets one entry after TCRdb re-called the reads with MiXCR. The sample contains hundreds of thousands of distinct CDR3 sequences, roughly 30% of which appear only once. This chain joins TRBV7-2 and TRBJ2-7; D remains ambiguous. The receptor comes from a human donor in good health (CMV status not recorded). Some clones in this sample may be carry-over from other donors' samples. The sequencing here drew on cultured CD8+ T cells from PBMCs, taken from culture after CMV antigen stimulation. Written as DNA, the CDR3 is TGTGCCAGCAGCTTGATGGGTGAGCAGTACTTC. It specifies CASSLMGEQYF.